Detailed here is one TCR beta chain. This clonotype was found a few times. The clone's antigen remains unknown. No much larger clone exists at a distance of one base, and base qualities are not known. Sequencing used an Illumina HiSeq 2500. Quantitative 5'-RACE with molecular barcodes was used to prepare TCR beta libraries. The authors' pipeline ran thus. A new computational method, built on a probabilistic model of VDJ rearrangement, was used to identify disease-linked TCR variants. TCRdb took the public reads, trimmed them with fastp at Q25, ran MiXCR for clone calling and kept in-frame beta chains. Rows are unified per CDR3 protein, each entry keeping the most common DNA and genes. TCRdb, not the original authors, processed these V and J calls. The sample includes roughly 700,000 distinct CDR3 sequences, with about 20% observed a single time. The ten largest clones add up to about a fifth of the sample.

The sample originates from a study of CD8 T cells in ankylosing spondylitis (dated by TCRdb to about 2017). Turning to the overall study: To find TCR variants linked to disease, the study profiled T cell receptor beta repertoires in ankylosing spondylitis patients and healthy donors. The whole study cohort included 85 to 120 healthy donors and around 25 ankylosing spondylitis patients. Peripheral blood samples were taken, and synovial fluid was additionally collected from ankylosing spondylitis patients. Study-level results and caveats: Some motif variants were previously reported in synovial fluid and blood of reactive arthritis patients, suggesting common disease-initiation mechanisms. In peripheral blood, the disease-linked clones were found at relatively low frequencies and had a CD8+ phenotype. A TCR beta motif of several highly homologous amino acid variants appeared characteristic of blood from ankylosing spondylitis patients. The disease-linked clones were reported as significantly enriched in matched synovial fluid samples from ankylosing spondylitis patients.

The origin of this receptor is a male donor with ankylosing spondylitis. Sequenced input: blood, either unsorted or a sorted T cell fraction (not recorded which).

The bases are TGTGCCACCAGCGACGCACCACGGACCATAGGGACCAATGAGCAGTTCTTC. This codes for CATSDAPRTIGTNEQFF. Recombination joined TRBV15 with TRBJ2-1; the D call could be TRBD1 or TRBD2, with each sharing 5 bases. The germline V gene (reference sequence) provides CDR1 LNHNV and CDR2 YYDKDF. From its cysteine to its phenylalanine, the CDR3 spans 17 amino acids. The sequence is cut down to CDR3 DNA, 51 bases in frame from base 1. Deletion took 5 bases off V and 6 bases off J, with a span of 23 bases between the germline ends.